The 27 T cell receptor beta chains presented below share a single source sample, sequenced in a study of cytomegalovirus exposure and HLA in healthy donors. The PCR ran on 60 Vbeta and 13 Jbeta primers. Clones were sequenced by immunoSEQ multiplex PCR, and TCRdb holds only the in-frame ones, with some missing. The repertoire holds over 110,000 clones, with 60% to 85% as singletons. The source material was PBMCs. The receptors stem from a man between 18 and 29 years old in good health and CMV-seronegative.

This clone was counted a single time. Here the CDR3 DNA reads TGTGCCAGCAGCTCGGGAGGGGCCGGGAGTTCTGAGCAGTTCTTC. Translating it yields CASSSGGAGSSEQFF. The chain has TRBV6-1 and TRBJ2-1; 8 bases are a match to TRBD2. After removal of 6 bases from V and 9 bases from J, the junction contained 13 bases not matched to a gene. The CDR3 runs to 15 residues. CDR1 is MNHNS, CDR2 SASEGT, per germline.

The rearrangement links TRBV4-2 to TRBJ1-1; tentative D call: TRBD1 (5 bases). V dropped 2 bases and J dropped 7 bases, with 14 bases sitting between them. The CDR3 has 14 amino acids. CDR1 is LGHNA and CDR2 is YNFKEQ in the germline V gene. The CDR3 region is CASSQQGGRGEAFF. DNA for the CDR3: TGTGCCAGCAGCCAACAGGGAGGAAGAGGTGAAGCTTTCTTT.

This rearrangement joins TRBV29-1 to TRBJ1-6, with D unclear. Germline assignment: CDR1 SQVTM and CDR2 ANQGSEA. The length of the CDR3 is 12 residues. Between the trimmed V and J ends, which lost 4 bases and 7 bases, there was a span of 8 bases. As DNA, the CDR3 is TGCAGCGTTGGGACGGGAAATTCACCCCTCCACTTT. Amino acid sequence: CSVGTGNSPLHF.

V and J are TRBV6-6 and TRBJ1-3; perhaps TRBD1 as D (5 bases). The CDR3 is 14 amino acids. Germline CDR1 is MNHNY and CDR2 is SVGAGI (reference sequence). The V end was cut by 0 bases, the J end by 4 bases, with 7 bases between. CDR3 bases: TGTGCCAGCAGTTACTCGGACAACGGAAACACCATATATTTT. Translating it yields CASSYSDNGNTIYF.

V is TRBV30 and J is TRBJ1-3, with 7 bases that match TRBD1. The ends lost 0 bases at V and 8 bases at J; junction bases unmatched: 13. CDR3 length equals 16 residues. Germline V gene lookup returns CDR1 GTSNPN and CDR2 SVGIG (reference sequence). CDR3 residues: CAWSVLSGQQRHTIYF. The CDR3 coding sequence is TGTGCCTGGAGTGTACTTTCGGGACAGCAGAGGCACACCATATATTTT.

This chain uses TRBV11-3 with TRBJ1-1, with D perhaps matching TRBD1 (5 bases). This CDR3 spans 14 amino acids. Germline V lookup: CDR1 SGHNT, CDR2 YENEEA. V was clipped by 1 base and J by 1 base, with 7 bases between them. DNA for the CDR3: TGTGCCAGCAGCTTAGTCGGGGGGAACACTGAAGCTTTCTTT. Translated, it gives CASSLVGGNTEAFF.

The CDR3 DNA is TGTGCCAGTAGTATAGATGTGAGCGGAACAGCATCGTCCTACGAGCAGTACTTC. Its translation: CASSIDVSGTASSYEQYF. This chain joins TRBV19 and TRBJ2-7; tentative D call: TRBD2 (5 bases). Per the germline V gene, CDR1 is LNHDA and CDR2 is SQIVND (reference sequence). Between the trimmed V and J ends, which lost 0 bases and 1 base, there was a span of 19 bases. The CDR3 is made up of 18 amino acids.

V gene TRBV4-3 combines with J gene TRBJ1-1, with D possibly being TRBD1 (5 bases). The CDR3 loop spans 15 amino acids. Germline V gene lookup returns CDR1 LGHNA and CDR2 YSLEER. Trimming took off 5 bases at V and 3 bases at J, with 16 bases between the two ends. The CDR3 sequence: CASSVGRGADTEAFF. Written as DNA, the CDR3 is TGCGCCAGCAGCGTGGGGAGGGGTGCGGACACTGAAGCTTTCTTT.

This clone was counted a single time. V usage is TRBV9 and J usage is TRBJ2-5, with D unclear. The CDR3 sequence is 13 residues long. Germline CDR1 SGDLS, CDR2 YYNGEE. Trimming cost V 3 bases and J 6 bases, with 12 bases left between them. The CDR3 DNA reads TGTGCCAGCAGCGGGCGTAGCTCCAAGACCCAGTACTTC. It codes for CASSGRSSKTQYF.

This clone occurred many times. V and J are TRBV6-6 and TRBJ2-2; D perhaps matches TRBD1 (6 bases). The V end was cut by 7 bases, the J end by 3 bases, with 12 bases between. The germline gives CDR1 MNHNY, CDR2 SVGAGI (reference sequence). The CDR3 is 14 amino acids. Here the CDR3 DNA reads TGTGCCAGCACCCGGAAGGGGGACACCGGGGAGCTGTTTTTT. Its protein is CASTRKGDTGELFF.

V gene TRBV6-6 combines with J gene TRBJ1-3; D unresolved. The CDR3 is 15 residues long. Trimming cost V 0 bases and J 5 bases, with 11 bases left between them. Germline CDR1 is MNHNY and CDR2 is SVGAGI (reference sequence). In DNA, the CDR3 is TGTGCCAGCAGTTACTCGAGTAGAGACAGAAACACCATATATTTT. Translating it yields CASSYSSRDRNTIYF.

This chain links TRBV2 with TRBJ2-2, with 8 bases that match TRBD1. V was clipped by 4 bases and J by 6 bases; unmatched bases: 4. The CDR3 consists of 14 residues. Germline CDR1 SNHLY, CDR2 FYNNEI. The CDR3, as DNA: TGTGCCAGCAGTGGTAAACAGGGGGCCGGGGAGCTGTTTTTT. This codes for CASSGKQGAGELFF.

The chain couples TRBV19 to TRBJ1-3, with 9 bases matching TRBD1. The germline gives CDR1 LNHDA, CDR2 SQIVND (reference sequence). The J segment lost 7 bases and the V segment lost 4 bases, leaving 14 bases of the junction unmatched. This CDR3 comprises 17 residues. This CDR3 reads CASSRLPGQGLSNTIYF. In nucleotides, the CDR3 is TGTGCCAGTAGTAGATTACCGGGACAGGGCCTCTCGAACACCATATATTTT.

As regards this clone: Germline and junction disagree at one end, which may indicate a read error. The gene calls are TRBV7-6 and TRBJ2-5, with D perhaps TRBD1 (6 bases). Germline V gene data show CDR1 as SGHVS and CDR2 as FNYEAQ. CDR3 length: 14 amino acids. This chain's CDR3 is CAGSRRGMRETQYF. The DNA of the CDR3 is TGTGCCGGCAGCCGCAGGGGAATGAGAGAGACCCAGTACTTC.

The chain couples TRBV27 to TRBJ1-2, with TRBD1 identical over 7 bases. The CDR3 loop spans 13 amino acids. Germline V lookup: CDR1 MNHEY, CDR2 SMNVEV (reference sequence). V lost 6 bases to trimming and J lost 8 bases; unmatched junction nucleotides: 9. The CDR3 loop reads CASRAGQNAGYTF. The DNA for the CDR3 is TGTGCCAGCAGGGCGGGACAGAACGCCGGCTACACCTTC.

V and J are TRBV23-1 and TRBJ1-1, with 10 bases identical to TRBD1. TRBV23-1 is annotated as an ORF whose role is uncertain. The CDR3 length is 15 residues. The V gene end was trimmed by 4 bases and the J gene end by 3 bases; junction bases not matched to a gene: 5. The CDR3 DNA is TGCGCCAGCAGTCGCGCCGGGACAGGGGACACTGAAGCTTTCTTT. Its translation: CASSRAGTGDTEAFF.

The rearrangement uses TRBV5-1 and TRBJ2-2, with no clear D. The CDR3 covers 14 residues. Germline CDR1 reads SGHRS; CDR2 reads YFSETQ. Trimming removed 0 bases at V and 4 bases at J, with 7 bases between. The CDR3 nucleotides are TGCGCCAGCAGCTTGGTAGCCTCCACCGGGGAGCTGTTTTTT. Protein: CASSLVASTGELFF.

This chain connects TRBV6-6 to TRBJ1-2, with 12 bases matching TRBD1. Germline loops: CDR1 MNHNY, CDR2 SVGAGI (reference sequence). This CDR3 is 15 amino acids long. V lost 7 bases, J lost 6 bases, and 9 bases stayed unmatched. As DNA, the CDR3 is TGTGCCAGCATCCCGGGACAGGGGGCGCGGAATGGCTACACCTTC. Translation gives CASIPGQGARNGYTF.

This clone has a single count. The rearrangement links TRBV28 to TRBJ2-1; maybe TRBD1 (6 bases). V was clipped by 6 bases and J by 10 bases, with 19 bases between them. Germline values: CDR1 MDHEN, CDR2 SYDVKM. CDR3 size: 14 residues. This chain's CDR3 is CASRPRNREYEQFF. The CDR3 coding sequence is TGTGCCAGCAGGCCCCGTAACAGGGAATACGAGCAGTTCTTC.

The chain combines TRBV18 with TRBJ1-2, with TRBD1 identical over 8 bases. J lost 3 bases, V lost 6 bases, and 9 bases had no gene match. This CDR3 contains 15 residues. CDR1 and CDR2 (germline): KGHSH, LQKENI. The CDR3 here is CASSLDREGHYGYTF. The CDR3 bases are TGTGCCAGCTCGCTGGACAGGGAGGGCCACTATGGCTACACCTTC.

The DNA for the CDR3 is TGTGCCAGTAGTCAACGGACAGGTGGCGGCTATGGCTACACCTTC. Translated, it gives CASSQRTGGGYGYTF. The chain joins TRBV19 to TRBJ1-2; 7 bases match TRBD1. Germline CDR1 and CDR2: LNHDA and SQIVND (reference sequence). This CDR3 is built from 15 residues. V was clipped by 5 bases and J by 4 bases; unmatched bases: 10.

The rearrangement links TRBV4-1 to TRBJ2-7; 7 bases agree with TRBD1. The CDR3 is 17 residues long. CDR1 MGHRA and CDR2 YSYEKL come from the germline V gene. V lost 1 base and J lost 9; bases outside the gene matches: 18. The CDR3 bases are TGCGCCAGCAGCCAAGTATCCCTCCAGGGGGTATCCGTTCGGCAGTACTTC. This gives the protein CASSQVSLQGVSVRQYF.

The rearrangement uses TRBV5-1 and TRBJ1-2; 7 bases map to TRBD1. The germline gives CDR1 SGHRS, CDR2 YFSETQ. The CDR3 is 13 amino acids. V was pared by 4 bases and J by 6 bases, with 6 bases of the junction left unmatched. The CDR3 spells CASSVEGANGYTF. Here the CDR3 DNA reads TGCGCCAGCAGCGTTGAGGGGGCGAATGGCTACACCTTC.

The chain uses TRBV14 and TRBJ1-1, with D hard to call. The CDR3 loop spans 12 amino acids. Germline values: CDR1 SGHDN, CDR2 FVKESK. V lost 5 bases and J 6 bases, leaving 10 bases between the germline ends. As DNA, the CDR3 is TGTGCCAGCAGCGCGAGGAGGGCTGAAGCTTTCTTT. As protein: CASSARRAEAFF. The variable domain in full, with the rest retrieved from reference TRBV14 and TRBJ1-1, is EAGVTQFPSHSVIEKGQTVTLRCDPISGHDNLYWYRRVMGKEIKFLLHFVKESKQDESGMPNNRFLAERTGGTYSTLKVQPAELEDSGVYFCASSARRAEAFFGQGTRLTVV.

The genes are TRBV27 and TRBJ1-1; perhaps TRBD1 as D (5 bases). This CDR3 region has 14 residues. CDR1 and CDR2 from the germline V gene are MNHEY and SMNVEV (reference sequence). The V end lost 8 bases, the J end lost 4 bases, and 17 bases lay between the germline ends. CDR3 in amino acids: CASDETGGGTEAFF. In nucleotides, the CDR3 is TGTGCCAGCGATGAAACGGGGGGAGGCACTGAAGCTTTCTTT.

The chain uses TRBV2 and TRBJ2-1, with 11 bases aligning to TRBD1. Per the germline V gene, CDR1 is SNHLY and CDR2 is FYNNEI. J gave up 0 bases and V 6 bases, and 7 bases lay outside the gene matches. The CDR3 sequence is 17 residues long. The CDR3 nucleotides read TGTGCCAGCAGAGGGGACAGGGGGACGAACTCCTACAATGAGCAGTTCTTC. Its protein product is CASRGDRGTNSYNEQFF.

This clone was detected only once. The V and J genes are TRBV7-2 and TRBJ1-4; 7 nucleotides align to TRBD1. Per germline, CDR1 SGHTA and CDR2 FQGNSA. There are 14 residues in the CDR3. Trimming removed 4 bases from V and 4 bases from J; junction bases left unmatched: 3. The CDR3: CASSWTGFNEKLFF. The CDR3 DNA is TGTGCCAGCAGCTGGACAGGATTTAATGAAAAACTGTTTTTT.